Here is one T cell receptor (beta chain) with its context. Its target antigen remains unknown. The sample holds no much larger clone one base away, and base qualities are not on file. This entry comes from a study of CD8 T cells in Susac syndrome (dated by TCRdb to about 2019). As for the study more broadly: Among the sequenced Susac syndrome patients, over five had clinically active disease and fewer than 10 were in clinical remission. Repertoire sequencing was used to test whether CD8+ T cell activation and differentiation in Susac syndrome was antigen driven. At blood withdrawal, Susac syndrome patients were therapy-naive, treated with corticosteroids (with IVIg additionally given to some), or treated with IVIg alone.

RNA was extracted with the RNeasy kit and roughly 0.5 to 1 ug was reverse transcribed using random hexamers. TCR beta CDR3 regions were amplified with the immunoSEQ multiplex PCR assay covering 54 Vbeta and 13 Jbeta segments. PCR amplification bias was corrected using a synthetic template baseline for primer optimization and computational correction. The original methods were these. Reads were annotated to V, D and J genes per IMGT and analyzed with immunoSEQ Analyzer, keeping only productive sequences. To calculate clonality, Shannon entropy was normalized by log2 of the number of productive unique sequences and then subtracted from one. For each patient and control, public and private clones were evaluated among the 100 most prevalent clones. Clones were defined as Susac-specific when absent from the healthy and MS cohorts, from about 1,100 published viral clones and from other ImmuneACCESS disease sequences. TCRdb cleaned the public reads at Q25 with fastp, built clones with MiXCR and kept in-frame beta chains. Rows are unified per CDR3 protein, each entry keeping the most common DNA and genes. The V and J calls follow TCRdb's processing rather than the paper's. For this sample there are some 200,000 distinct CDR3 sequences; around 90% appear just once. The ten largest clones take up around 0.079% of the sample.

High-throughput TCR beta sequencing profiled peripheral blood CD8+ and CD4+ T cells from healthy donors, Susac syndrome patients and multiple sclerosis patients. The Susac syndrome patients fulfilled recently defined diagnostic criteria for either definite or probable disease. Bulk CD8+ and CD4+ T cells were purified by magnetic negative isolation, whereas CD8+ TEMRA cells were enriched by FACS. Blood was collected in EDTA tubes and processed within 24 hours, with PBMCs isolated through density gradient centrifugation. PBMCs destined for TCR sequencing were cryopreserved in liquid nitrogen and later thawed in a 37 °C water bath. A purity of at least 90% was achieved for sorted or isolated CD4+, CD8+ and CD8+ TEMRA cells. Sequences MGHRA (CDR1) and YSYEKL (CDR2) are obtained from the germline V gene. From V the trimming removes 4 bases and from J it removes 1 base, while the gene matches leave 7 bases of the junction unaccounted for. From its cysteine to its phenylalanine, the CDR3 spans 17 amino acids. The read is trimmed to its CDR3 DNA, 51 bases read in frame from base 1.

On the study overall, not on this receptor specifically: The CD4+ T cell repertoire of patients with Susac syndrome showed no detectable clonal expansion. The TCR sequencing and HLA analysis was acknowledged to have included a relatively small number of individuals.

The sequence was obtained from a human donor with Susac syndrome. The sequenced sample was CD4+ T cells from PBMCs. The V and J genes are TRBV4-1 and TRBJ2-1; a stretch of 10 junction bases matches TRBD2. CDR3 loop: CASSRGIAGGSYNEQFF. The DNA sequence is given as TGCGCCAGCAGCCGTGGAATAGCGGGAGGTTCCTACAATGAGCAGTTCTTC.